The rows below give T cell receptor beta chains drawn from one sample of a study of breast tumors, draining lymph nodes, adjacent tissues. In TCRdb, the multiplex PCR reads were re-called with MiXCR into one record per CDR3 protein. The sample has some 140,000 distinct CDR3 sequences, roughly 20% seen once. The sample comprised axillary lymph node tissue. These receptors came from a female donor with breast cancer. Some clones in this sample may be carry-over from other donors' samples. Both conserved end residues are part of each CDR3. A D gene is named only where the DNA matches it firmly. Expanded clones get a size class; other rows say once, few or many, or leave the size out.

CDR3 DNA: TGTGCCAGCAGCTCCGGGACTAGCTATGGGGATACGCAGTATTTT
CDR3 protein: CASSSGTSYGDTQYF
D gene: TRBD2
V gene: TRBV6-5
J gene: TRBJ2-3
clone size: many

CDR3 DNA: TGTGCCAGCAGCTTAGTAGCGGGAGTCCGGAGTGAGCAGTTCTTC
CDR3 protein: CASSLVAGVRSEQFF
D gene: TRBD2
V gene: TRBV7-8
J gene: TRBJ2-1
clone size: -

CDR3 DNA: TGCGCCAGCAGCTCGTTAGCGGGTTCTTACAATGAGCAGTTCTTC
CDR3 protein: CASSSLAGSYNEQFF
D gene: TRBD2
V gene: TRBV5-1
J gene: TRBJ2-1
clone size: many

CDR3 DNA: TGCGCCAGCAGCTTGTCCTCCCGTGGGACAGGGTACTACGAGCAGTACTTC
CDR3 protein: CASSLSSRGTGYYEQYF
D gene: TRBD1
V gene: TRBV5-1
J gene: TRBJ2-7
clone size: many

CDR3 DNA: TGCGCCAGCAGCCAAGCGATAGCGGGGAGCTCCTACAATGAGCAGTTCTTC
CDR3 protein: CASSQAIAGSSYNEQFF
D gene: TRBD2
V gene: TRBV4-1
J gene: TRBJ2-1
clone size: many

CDR3 DNA: TGTGCCACCCAAGACAGTTACGAGCAGTACTTC
CDR3 protein: CATQDSYEQYF
D gene: -
V gene: TRBV3-1
J gene: TRBJ2-7
clone size: many

CDR3 DNA: TGTGCCAGCAGTGAATATAGGATCCTTTTGATGGATCAGCCCCAGCATTTT
CDR3 protein: CASSEYRILLMDQPQHF
D gene: -
V gene: TRBV6-1
J gene: TRBJ1-5
clone size: -

CDR3 DNA: TGTGCCACCAGCAGAGTGGGCAGGGGTTACAATGAGCAGTTCTTC
CDR3 protein: CATSRVGRGYNEQFF
D gene: -
V gene: TRBV15
J gene: TRBJ2-1
clone size: many

CDR3 DNA: TGTGCCAGCAGCTTATCGGGACAGGGTTCAGCTTTCTTT
CDR3 protein: CASSLSGQGSAFF
D gene: TRBD1
V gene: TRBV7-9
J gene: TRBJ1-1
clone size: -

CDR3 DNA: TGTGCCAGCAGTCCTCAGAGGGGAGGGACAGATACGCAGTATTTT
CDR3 protein: CASSPQRGGTDTQYF
D gene: TRBD2
V gene: TRBV6-5
J gene: TRBJ2-3
clone size: many

CDR3 DNA: TGTGCCAGCAGTTCTGTAGGGGATCAGCCCCAGCATTTT
CDR3 protein: CASSSVGDQPQHF
D gene: -
V gene: TRBV12-3/TRBV12-4
J gene: TRBJ1-5
clone size: many

CDR3 DNA: TGCGTCAGCAGCTTGGTGCAGGGCAGTTACTCCTACGAGCAGTACTTC
CDR3 protein: CVSSLVQGSYSYEQYF
D gene: -
V gene: TRBV5-1
J gene: TRBJ2-7
clone size: few

CDR3 DNA: TGTGCCAGCTCACCTCCGGGACTAGCGGACAATGAGCAGTCCTTC
CDR3 protein: CASSPPGLADNEQSF
D gene: TRBD2
V gene: TRBV18
J gene: TRBJ2-1
clone size: few

CDR3 DNA: TGTGCCAGTAGTATTTTAGGGGGCCGGGACACCGGGGAGCTGTTTTTT
CDR3 protein: CASSILGGRDTGELFF
D gene: TRBD1
V gene: TRBV19
J gene: TRBJ2-2
clone size: many

CDR3 DNA: TGCGCCAGCACCCAGACTCGGGTAGCAGGATACAATGAGCAGTTCTTC
CDR3 protein: CASTQTRVAGYNEQFF
D gene: -
V gene: TRBV10-1
J gene: TRBJ2-1
clone size: many

CDR3 DNA: TGTGCCAGCCTACGGACAAACTATGGCTACACCTTC
CDR3 protein: CASLRTNYGYTF
D gene: -
V gene: TRBV28
J gene: TRBJ1-2
clone size: many

CDR3 DNA: TGTGCCAGCAGCCAGGGACAGGCTGGGGCCAACGTCCTGACTTTC
CDR3 protein: CASSQGQAGANVLTF
D gene: TRBD1
V gene: TRBV11-3
J gene: TRBJ2-6
clone size: many

CDR3 DNA: TGTGCCAGCAGTTTAGGATTCCCGGGAACAGGGCGGAGCACCGGGGAGCTGTTTTTT
CDR3 protein: CASSLGFPGTGRSTGELFF
D gene: -
V gene: TRBV28
J gene: TRBJ2-2
clone size: -

CDR3 DNA: TGTGCCACCGGGGACAGGGGGTCGTACGAGCAGTACTTC
CDR3 protein: CATGDRGSYEQYF
D gene: TRBD1
V gene: TRBV24-1
J gene: TRBJ2-7
clone size: many